Sequencing of this T cell receptor beta chain was carried out in a study of Ad26.COV2.S vaccination and SARS-CoV-2 variants. This table comes from immunoSEQ multiplex PCR, and its TCRdb copy is limited to in-frame clones, with some not included. In the table there are about 440,000 clones, about 90% of which are singletons. The CDR3 runs to 13 residues. CDR1 SGHRS and CDR2 YFSETQ come from the germline V gene. The ends lost 4 bases at V and 5 bases at J; junction bases unmatched: 1. Regarding treatment: about 20 received Ad26.COV2.S at low or high dose, single or two shots; about 5 received placebo; per-sample allocation not given. Vaccine and placebo recipients were sampled on day 63 after the first injection. An adult donor aged 18-55 years was enrolled in Boston. An Ad26 vector expressing Wuhan-strain SARS-CoV-2 spike constituted the vaccine.

Sequencing was performed on peripheral blood, taken in a trial of Ad26.COV2.S vaccine versus placebo. This TCR derives from a person aged 18-60 years who received the Ad26.COV2.S COVID-19 vaccine or a placebo. The chain employs TRBV5-1 and TRBJ2-2; 8 bases line up with TRBD2. DNA of the CDR3: TGCGCCAGCAGCCCTAGCGGGACCGGGGAGCTGTTTTTT. Translation gives CASSPSGTGELFF.